The sequence of this TCR beta chain was determined in a study of cytomegalovirus exposure and HLA in healthy donors. In the PCR, 60 Vbeta and 13 Jbeta primers were used. Assay: immunoSEQ multiplex PCR; the TCRdb copy retains only in-frame clones and omits some. This table holds about 160,000 clones, 70% to 85% found once. The CDR3 loop spans 11 amino acids. Germline V gene sequence: CDR1 LNHDA, CDR2 SQIVND (reference sequence). Trimming left V 3 bases short and J 8 bases short, with 6 bases between. The sequence was obtained from a man in his forties in good health and CMV-seronegative. Sequenced material: PBMCs. This chain joins TRBV19 and TRBJ2-3; the D is unclear. Here the CDR3 DNA reads TGTGCCAGTAGTATGGCATTTACGCAGTATTTT. This translates into CASSMAFTQYF.